The clone carrying this T cell receptor beta chain has only a few counts. A universal primer site was incorporated via template switching, and the cDNA contained unique molecular identifiers. MiXCR was run by TCRdb on the 5' RACE reads, yielding one entry per CDR3 protein. The data show 540,000 or so distinct CDR3 sequences, about a fifth seen once. With 3 bases removed from V and 1 base from J, the gap between germline ends came to 12 bases. This CDR3 has 14 amino acids. Germline loops: CDR1 DFQATT, CDR2 SNEGSKA (reference sequence). The data are from a study of identical twins. This sample was also put to use in a study of yellow fever vaccine responses in identical twins. Per that study: Reportedly, the response of twins' T cells to the vaccine seemed partly convergent, partly personalized.

The sequence was obtained from a woman aged 18-29 years in good health. The V gene is TRBV20-1, the J gene TRBJ2-5, with D perhaps assigned TRBD1 or TRBD2 (5 bases each). The sample comprised CD4+ T cells sorted from blood. CDR3 region: CSASAGAIQETQYF. The CDR3 nucleotides read TGCAGTGCTAGTGCCGGGGCGATCCAAGAGACCCAGTACTTC.